This T cell receptor (beta chain) was recovered during a study of neoadjuvant anti-PD-1 for oral cavity cancer. As for the study in general: Patients without progression got a fourth dose around day 43.

Findings and caveats of the study: Non-responders to neoadjuvant nivolumab had significantly more clonal PBMC T cells than responders.

These newly diagnosed stage II-IVA oral cavity squamous cell carcinoma patients had no prior systemic or radiation treatment. Analysis of PBMCs was direct, with no culture step. The method was immunoSEQ multiplex PCR; TCRdb's version includes in-frame clones alone and lacks a portion of them. The data show tens of thousands of clones, more than 65% seen once. Points on this clone: The antigen is undetermined.

The CDR3 is 12 amino acids. Germline values: CDR1 MGHRA, CDR2 YSYEKL. Trimming shortened V by 1 base and J by 6 bases, and 7 bases separated the two germline ends. V and J are TRBV4-1 and TRBJ2-7; D gene unclear. The TCR originated in a person aged 40-85 years with oral cavity squamous cell carcinoma. This specimen was PBMCs, taken before nivolumab (anti-PD-1) treatment. In DNA form, the CDR3 reads TGCGCCAGCAGCCAAGTAGCCGCCGAGCAGTACTTC. Translation gives CASSQVAAEQYF.